This T cell receptor beta chain was recorded in a study of blood T cells in healthy people across ages. Sample-barcoded 5' priming and a J-beta primer mix drove a second PCR of about 7 to 11 cycles. Each of the samples gave a minimum of 3 million paired-end reads that contained CDR3. A single record per CDR3 protein comes from TCRdb applying MiXCR to the 5' RACE reads. Of around 820,000 distinct CDR3 sequences listed, roughly 25% are singletons. With 7 bases clipped from V and 5 bases from J, the junction kept 9 bases outside the gene matches. Germline V gene data show CDR1 as SGHTS and CDR2 as YDEGEE. CDR3 length: 15 amino acids. This same sample was also taken into another study, of T cells of mothers and their children.

The sequence derives from a boy under 18 in good health. The specimen was blood. This chain uses TRBV5-8 with TRBJ2-1; TRBD2 matches at 10 bases. The CDR3 region has the DNA TGTGCCAGCTCGGAGCTAGCGGGGGTCCACAATGAGCAGTTCTTC. Translated, it gives CASSELAGVHNEQFF.